A single sample is the source of the 22 T cell receptor beta chains below, sequenced in a study of regulatory T cells in long-lasting Graves disease. The sample's time point: newly diagnosed GD, antithyroid drugs for less than 3 months. PBMC RNA served as the TCR library source. CDR3-region Arm-PCR and iRepertoire HTBI primers produced the TCR beta libraries. MiXCR, run by TCRdb on the multiplex PCR reads, gives a single entry per CDR3 protein. The sample carries about 400,000 distinct CDR3 sequences, approximately 15% recorded once. The sample was also reused in another study, on T cells in Graves' hyperthyroidism and ophthalmopathy.

Sequencing used peripheral blood mononuclear cells (PBMCs), obtained at new diagnosis, from a patient treated with antithyroid drugs. These receptors were obtained from a woman between 35 and 50 years old with Graves disease.

The sample holds many counts of this clonotype. The CDR3 DNA reads TGCGCCAGCACTCCGACCCTCCGCCTTGGCTACACCTTC. The encoded protein is CASTPTLRLGYTF. The rearrangement links TRBV10-2 to TRBJ1-2; D not resolved. V lost 7 bases, J lost 7 bases, and 16 bases lay in between. The CDR3 loop spans 13 amino acids. The germline CDR1 and CDR2 sequences are WSHSY and SAAADI.

This clonotype was seen a handful of times. Here the CDR3 DNA reads TGCGCCAGCAGCTTGGATGTGCTCTACGAGCAGTACTTC. Translation: CASSLDVLYEQYF. The rearrangement links TRBV5-1 to TRBJ2-7, with D uncertain. V lost 0 bases, J lost 3 bases, and 7 bases lay in between. The CDR3 runs to 13 residues. From germline, CDR1 is SGHRS and CDR2 YFSETQ.

This clonotype was recorded at least ten times. The gene calls are TRBV28 and TRBJ2-7; 7 bases fit TRBD1. V lost 4 bases, J lost 3 bases, and 6 bases stayed unmatched. CDR3 length: 14 amino acids. CDR1 is MDHEN, CDR2 SYDVKM, per germline. The CDR3 region is CASSSRTGFYEQYF. The CDR3 DNA is TGTGCCAGCAGTTCCCGGACAGGTTTCTACGAGCAGTACTTC. Supplemented by reference TRBV28 and TRBJ2-7, the full variable domain reads DVKVTQSSRYLVKRTGEKVFLECVQDMDHENMFWYRQDPGLGLRLIYFSYDVKMKEKGDIPEGYSVSREKKERFSLILESASTNQTSMYLCASSSRTGFYEQYFGPGTRLTVT.

This clonotype occurred many times. V and J are TRBV12-3 or TRBV12-4 and TRBJ2-4, with 10 bases matching TRBD1. V shed 7 bases, J shed 3 bases, and the junction held 24 bases outside the gene matches. This CDR3 region has 21 residues. For the CDR3, the DNA is TGTGCCAGCACCAGTTTCCCCCCGGTCGGAATCGGACAGGGGGGCAAAAACATTCAGTACTTC. Amino acids: CASTSFPPVGIGQGGKNIQYF.

Regarding this clonotype: One end of the junction fails to match germline, which may point to a read error. In DNA form, the CDR3 reads TGTGCCAGCATTTCGGGGCTGAACACTGAAGCTTGCTTT. Translating gives CASISGLNTEACF. This chain links TRBV12-3 or TRBV12-4 with TRBJ1-1; tentatively, D is TRBD1 (5 bases). The CDR3 extends over 13 amino acids.

The chain links TRBV7-8 to TRBJ2-7; D gene unclear. Trimming stripped 1 base from V and 5 bases from J, with 18 bases between. Germline V gene sequence: CDR1 SGHVS, CDR2 FQNEAQ. This CDR3 is built from 16 residues. Here the CDR3 DNA reads TGTGCCAGCAGCTTAGGGTTGGGCGGTGGTTGGGACGAGCAGTACTTC. It translates to CASSLGLGGGWDEQYF.

In its sample, this clonotype was seen many times. The chain recombines TRBV28 with TRBJ2-3; possibly TRBD2 for D (6 bases). Trimming pared 3 bases from V and 0 bases from J, leaving 16 bases between. Germline V gives CDR1 MDHEN, CDR2 SYDVKM. The CDR3 consists of 17 residues. The CDR3, as DNA: TGTGCCAGCAGTTTCCCCAAAGCGGGCCGGAGCACAGATACGCAGTATTTT. Its protein product is CASSFPKAGRSTDTQYF.

The chain uses TRBV6-2 or TRBV6-3 and TRBJ2-1, with D perhaps TRBD2 (5 bases). Per germline, CDR1 MNHEY and CDR2 SVGEGT. The V end lost 0 bases, the J end lost 9 bases, and 12 bases lay between the germline ends. This CDR3 has 14 amino acids. The CDR3 region is CASSYSREGVEQFF. CDR3 sequence (DNA): TGTGCCAGCAGTTACTCGAGAGAGGGTGTTGAGCAGTTCTTC.

This clonotype has ten or more counts. V is TRBV28 and J is TRBJ1-2, with D possibly matching TRBD1 (5 bases). The V and J ends lost 2 bases and 6 bases respectively, with 7 bases between them. Per the germline V gene, CDR1 is MDHEN and CDR2 is SYDVKM. The CDR3 is 12 amino acids. This chain's CDR3 is CASSLGGDGYTF. In DNA form, the CDR3 reads TGTGCCAGCAGTTTAGGAGGGGATGGCTACACCTTC.

The chain carries TRBV19 and TRBJ2-1; a possible D gene is TRBD2 (6 bases). The CDR3 is made up of 14 amino acids. Trimming pared 7 bases from V and 4 bases from J, leaving 14 bases between. CDR1 and CDR2 from the germline V gene are LNHDA and SQIVND (reference sequence). The chain's CDR3 is CASNRGLEYNEQFF. The CDR3 DNA reads TGTGCCAGTAACCGGGGACTGGAGTACAATGAGCAGTTCTTC.

This clonotype was recorded at least ten times. This chain connects TRBV2 to TRBJ1-4, with TRBD1 matching 10 bases. The germline gives CDR1 SNHLY, CDR2 FYNNEI. V shed 6 bases, J shed 7 bases, and the junction held 2 bases outside the gene matches. This CDR3 is 13 amino acids long. The CDR3 nucleotides read TGTGCCAGCAGAAGACAGGGGGCTGAAAAACTGTTTTTT. Protein product: CASRRQGAEKLFF.

This clonotype was recorded at least ten times. The gene calls are TRBV5-1 and TRBJ2-7; 10 nucleotides agree with TRBD1. The V gene's germline CDR1 is SGHRS and CDR2 YFSETQ. Trimming removed 4 bases from V and 5 bases from J; junction bases left unmatched: 6. This CDR3 is built from 14 residues. CDR3 sequence: CASSLGQGVNEQYF. In nucleotides, the CDR3 is TGCGCCAGCAGCCTAGGACAGGGGGTAAACGAGCAGTACTTC.

The V and J genes are TRBV20-1 and TRBJ2-1, with TRBD2 matching over 7 bases. The germline V gene has CDR1 DFQATT and CDR2 SNEGSKA (reference sequence). This CDR3 spans 16 amino acids. The V and J ends lost 1 base and 3 bases, in that order; junction bases with no gene match: 9. The CDR3 region is CSARVRGGGNYNEQFF. In DNA form, the CDR3 reads TGCAGTGCTAGAGTCCGTGGGGGAGGGAACTACAATGAGCAGTTCTTC.

This clonotype occurred many times. The rearrangement links TRBV2 to TRBJ2-5; D gene unclear. Per germline, CDR1 SNHLY and CDR2 FYNNEI. The germline V and J ends were trimmed by 6 bases and 4 bases, with 9 bases remaining between them. The CDR3 length is 12 residues. CDR3 protein: CASSPDGETQYF. The DNA of the CDR3 is TGTGCCAGCAGCCCGGATGGAGAGACCCAGTACTTC.

The chain joins TRBV29-1 to TRBJ2-7; 9 nucleotides align to TRBD1. J gave up 2 bases and V 6 bases, and 5 bases lay outside the gene matches. CDR1 and CDR2 (germline): SQVTM, ANQGSEA. This CDR3 is 13 amino acids long. For the CDR3, the DNA is TGCAGCGTGGGACAGGGTAGGACCTACGAGCAGTACTTC. Encoded protein: CSVGQGRTYEQYF.

This clonotype was observed a handful of times. The V and J genes are TRBV7-9 and TRBJ2-7; weak D call: TRBD1 (6 bases). Germline lookup yields CDR1 SEHNR and CDR2 FQNEAQ (reference sequence). This CDR3 comprises 13 residues. V lost 5 bases to trimming and J lost 7 bases, with 15 bases between them. The CDR3 DNA reads TGTGCCAGCAGCGACGCAGGGGTGGGTGAGCAGTACTTC. The encoded protein is CASSDAGVGEQYF.

At least ten counts were recorded for this clonotype. The CDR3 DNA follows: TGCAGTGCTCCTACTAGCGGGAACACAGATACGCAGTATTTT. Protein sequence: CSAPTSGNTDTQYF. The chain uses TRBV20-1 and TRBJ2-3, with 10 bases lining up with TRBD2. The V segment lost 5 bases and the J segment 2 bases; nucleotides outside the gene matches: 4. Germline loops: CDR1 DFQATT, CDR2 SNEGSKA (reference sequence). This CDR3 has 14 amino acids.

A few counts support this clonotype. A much larger clone is a single base away; this may be a read error. This rearrangement joins TRBV2 to TRBJ2-7; no definite D call. V shed 7 bases and J shed 0 bases, with 7 bases lying between them. The germline V gene has CDR1 SNHLY and CDR2 FYNNEI. The CDR3 loop spans 12 amino acids. DNA of the CDR3: TGTGCCAGCACTTACTACTCCTACGAGCAGTACTTC. Protein: CASTYYSYEQYF.

This clonotype was found many times. The rearrangement uses TRBV20-1 and TRBJ1-2; tentatively, D is TRBD1 (6 bases). In germline, CDR1 is DFQATT, CDR2 SNEGSKA (reference sequence). V was trimmed by 6 bases and J by 8 bases, leaving 28 bases between them. This CDR3 spans 16 amino acids. The CDR3 here is CSARTEGLVDSFGYTF. DNA of the CDR3: TGCAGTGCCAGAACTGAGGGTCTTGTGGACAGTTTCGGCTACACCTTC.

The rearrangement links TRBV7-9 to TRBJ2-2; 10 bases are shared with TRBD2. V shed 1 base and J 7 bases; nucleotides not matched to a gene: 9. Germline lookup yields CDR1 SEHNR and CDR2 FQNEAQ (reference sequence). The length of the CDR3 is 17 residues. The CDR3 region is CASSLEAGGPPNGELFF. The CDR3 DNA follows: TGTGCCAGCAGCTTAGAAGCGGGAGGGCCACCGAACGGGGAGCTGTTTTTT.

This clonotype was seen at least ten times. V and J are TRBV27 and TRBJ2-2; D is possibly TRBD1 (5 bases). Germline assignment: CDR1 MNHEY and CDR2 SMNVEV (reference sequence). This CDR3 spans 14 amino acids. Trimming left V 7 bases short and J 3 bases short, with 12 bases between. The CDR3 protein is CASKGAEHTGELFF. For the CDR3, the DNA is TGTGCCAGCAAAGGGGCGGAGCACACCGGGGAGCTGTTTTTT.

This clonotype was seen many times. At one of its ends the junction is not consistent with the germline gene, which may arise from a read error. The chain combines TRBV12-3 or TRBV12-4 with TRBJ2-3, with TRBD2 identical over 10 bases. The CDR3 runs to 16 residues. CDR3 DNA sequence: TGTGCCAGCAGCTTAGGGCTAGCGGGAGCCACAGATACGCAGTATTTT. Translated: CASSLGLAGATDTQYF.